This T cell receptor beta chain was observed in a study of response to subunit inactivated influenza vaccine. General study points: The authors suggested that every seasonal influenza vaccination recruits few new T cells.

V lost 5 bases to trimming and J lost 1 base; unmatched junction nucleotides: 6. Germline values: CDR1 SGHTA, CDR2 FQGTGA. CDR3 length: 16 residues. A few counts support this clonotype. The target antigen is unknown. Each CDR3 protein is one row after TCRdb ran MiXCR on the RT-PCR reads. The data show 650,000 to 850,000 distinct CDR3 sequences, approximately 15% seen once. V usage is TRBV7-3 and J usage is TRBJ2-3; TRBD2 aligns across 10 bases. Material: PBMCs from blood, obtained approximately 15 days before vaccination. The TCR originated in a man over 45 who received an inactivated influenza vaccine. In DNA, the CDR3 is TGTGCCAGCAGCCCAAGCGGACTAGCGGGCACAGATACGCAGTATTTT. It translates to CASSPSGLAGTDTQYF.